The present T cell receptor beta chain was sequenced within a study of response to subunit inactivated influenza vaccine. The study, taken as a whole, reports: Researchers suggested that each seasonal influenza vaccination recruits few new T cells.

Using its own MiXCR run on the RT-PCR reads, TCRdb lists one record per CDR3 protein. The table has around 580,000 distinct CDR3 sequences, approximately 10% seen once. This clonotype was found a few times. The antigen is unknown. With 6 bases removed from V and 2 bases from J, the gap between germline ends came to 11 bases. CDR1 and CDR2 (germline): SQVTM, ANQGSEA. The CDR3 runs to 12 residues. The specimen comprised PBMCs from blood, sampled on the day of vaccination. The TCR comes from a man between 50 and 59 years old who received an inactivated influenza vaccine. The chain uses TRBV29-1 and TRBJ2-7; D unresolved. CDR3: CSVQTGTYEQYF. DNA for the CDR3: TGCAGCGTGCAGACGGGTACCTACGAGCAGTACTTC.